This T cell receptor beta chain is drawn from a study of early T cells in non-severe SARS-CoV-2 infection. Study-wide context: The chains were unpaired, and the sequenced material was bulk RNA from unsorted whole blood.

Study results and limitations: Using VDJdb, the matching emphasized anti-spike CD8 responses while missing private and CD4 specificities.

The library protocol tagged individual cDNA molecules with unique molecular identifiers. One entry per CDR3 protein results from TCRdb running MiXCR on the 5' RACE reads. The sample includes tens of thousands of distinct CDR3 sequences, 9.5% to 15% seen only once; the top ten take about 1%. As regards this clonotype: The target antigen is unknown.

Germline V CDR1 and CDR2: SGHNT, YYREEE (reference sequence). The germline V and J ends were trimmed by 3 bases and 0 bases, with 10 bases remaining between them. The CDR3 spans 15 residues. This receptor was obtained from an adult who was a healthcare worker with PCR-confirmed SARS-CoV-2 infection or an uninfected control (not recorded which). The donor label of this sample is uncertain. This chain connects TRBV5-4 to TRBJ1-3; D possibly corresponds to TRBD1 (5 bases). The sample here was whole blood, taken at baseline. The CDR3 sequence is CASSSGTASGNTIYF. For the CDR3, the DNA is TGTGCCAGCAGCTCCGGGACGGCCTCTGGAAACACCATATATTTT.